Reported below is one TCR beta chain. No antigen is known for it. Per the germline V gene, CDR1 is SGHRS and CDR2 is YFSETQ. V was shortened by 1 base and J by 5 bases, with 11 bases between the two germline ends. The CDR3 is 14 amino acids. The entry originates in a study of cytomegalovirus exposure and HLA in healthy donors. PCR used 60 Vbeta primers and 13 Jbeta primers. Sequenced by immunoSEQ multiplex PCR; TCRdb stores in-frame clones only, minus some. The sample has some 150,000 clones; 60% to 70% are singletons. Overall study results and limits: A list of roughly 160 TCR beta chains associated with cytomegalovirus was given. Other equally common chains were less clonally expanded than HLA-associated TCR beta chains, a later analysis showed. Rare sequences made up most TCRs, while some public TCRs were found in many donors.

The sequence was collected from a woman in her sixties in good health and CMV-seropositive. Sequencing used PBMCs. The rearrangement joins TRBV5-1 to TRBJ2-3; D is perhaps TRBD2 (6 bases). This CDR3 reads CASSLNPGEDTQYF. CDR3 bases: TGCGCCAGCAGCTTGAATCCGGGAGAAGATACGCAGTATTTT.